These 17 T cell receptor beta chains were sequenced from one sample in a study of blood T cell repertoires in COVID-19. The repertoire was sequenced with immunoSEQ multiplex PCR; TCRdb's copy has only in-frame clones and lacks some. The table shows some 130,000 clones, with around four fifths occurring only once. Sequenced material: PBMCs or T cells enriched from blood (not recorded which). The receptor set was obtained from a man between 35 and 55 years old with acute COVID-19.

V and J are TRBV19 and TRBJ2-3; 13 bases align to TRBD2. This CDR3 contains 15 residues. Germline V gives CDR1 LNHDA, CDR2 SQIVND (reference sequence). J lost 5 bases, V lost 6 bases, and 5 bases had no gene match. The CDR3: CASRLAGGPGDTQYF. CDR3 in DNA: TGTGCCAGTAGACTAGCGGGAGGGCCTGGAGATACGCAGTATTTT. Supplemented by reference TRBV19 and TRBJ2-3, the full variable domain reads DGGITQSPKYLFRKEGQNVTLSCEQNLNHDAMYWYRQDPGQGLRLIYYSQIVNDFQKGDIAEGYSVSREKKESFPLTVTSAQKNPTAFYLCASRLAGGPGDTQYFGPGTRLTVL.

V usage is TRBV3-1 (or the pseudogene TRBV3-2) and J usage is TRBJ1-5; 8 bases align to TRBD1. The CDR3 covers 15 residues. The V segment lost 0 bases and the J segment 5 bases; nucleotides outside the gene matches: 3. Germline V CDR1 and CDR2: LGHDT, YNNKEL (reference sequence). The CDR3 sequence: CASSQEGQGHQPQHF. For the CDR3, the DNA is TGTGCCAGCAGCCAAGAAGGACAGGGCCATCAGCCCCAGCATTTT.

Written as DNA, the CDR3 is TGTGCCAGCACCTTCCAGGGGGCGCGAGGAAACACCATATATTTT. Translation: CASTFQGARGNTIYF. This chain uses TRBV28 with TRBJ1-3; 8 bases map to TRBD1. Unmatched junction bases numbered 9, after V lost 7 bases and J lost 4 bases. Germline V gene data show CDR1 as MDHEN and CDR2 as SYDVKM. The CDR3 consists of 15 residues.

J is TRBJ1-4 and V is TRBV6-5, with a possible D match to TRBD1 (6 bases). The germline V and J ends were trimmed by 5 bases and 8 bases, with 18 bases remaining between them. Germline V lookup: CDR1 MNHEY, CDR2 SVGAGI. The CDR3 consists of 15 residues. The CDR3 DNA reads TGTGCCAGCAGTCCAATAGGCACAGGGTGGGAAAAACTGTTTTTT. Its protein is CASSPIGTGWEKLFF.

The J gene is TRBJ2-1, the V gene TRBV25-1; 10 bases align to TRBD1. The length of the CDR3 is 16 residues. Losses at the gene ends were 4 bases for V and 3 bases for J; bases not matched to a gene: 6. CDR1 is MGHDK, CDR2 SYGVNS, per germline. This CDR3 reads CASSGGTGAYYNEQFF. CDR3 DNA sequence: TGTGCCAGCAGTGGGGGGACAGGGGCCTACTACAATGAGCAGTTCTTC.

The rearrangement uses TRBV12-5 and TRBJ2-7, with a possible D match to TRBD2 (5 bases). The CDR3 is 13 amino acids. The germline V gene encodes CDR1 LGHNT and CDR2 FRNRAP. V was trimmed by 8 bases and J by 2 bases, leaving 13 bases between them. CDR3 in amino acids: CASHGLNTYEQYF. The CDR3 DNA reads as TGTGCTAGTCACGGACTGAACACCTACGAGCAGTACTTC.

This chain joins TRBV27 and TRBJ1-1, with 8 bases matching TRBD1. Germline assignment: CDR1 MNHEY and CDR2 SMNVEV (reference sequence). This CDR3 spans 14 amino acids. J was trimmed by 5 bases and V by 6 bases; bases with no gene match: 8. The CDR3 loop reads CASRDRTGLTEAFF. CDR3 DNA: TGTGCCAGCAGGGATCGGACAGGGCTTACTGAAGCTTTCTTT.

The chain joins TRBV30 to TRBJ1-1; 7 positions agree with TRBD1. Germline V gene data show CDR1 as GTSNPN and CDR2 as SVGIG (reference sequence). The ends lost 7 bases at V and 1 base at J; junction bases unmatched: 6. This CDR3 has 13 residues. CDR3 sequence: CASNQGGNTEAFF. CDR3 sequence (DNA): TGTGCCTCTAATCAGGGGGGGAACACTGAAGCTTTCTTT.

V gene TRBV21-1 combines with J gene TRBJ1-5; the D call TRBD1 from the table was never checked on the DNA. TRBV21-1 has pseudogene status. CDR3 size: 20 residues. The CDR3 DNA reads as TGTGCCAGCAGGAATAAAGGTCTGGTAACAGGGGTTGCCTTCGATCAGCCCCAGCATTTT. The encoded protein is CASRNKGLVTGVAFDQPQHF.

The chain carries TRBV7-9 and TRBJ1-6; 7 bases are shared with TRBD1. CDR1 and CDR2 (germline): SEHNR, FQNEAQ (reference sequence). The CDR3 has 14 amino acids. Trimming cost V 5 bases and J 9 bases; bases outside gene matches: 7. CDR3 coding DNA: TGTGCCAGCAGCCCCACAGGGGATGGTTCACCCCTCCACTTT. It is translated as CASSPTGDGSPLHF.

CDR3 sequence: CAISVGAGVGGETQYF. The CDR3 nucleotides are TGTGCCATCAGTGTAGGGGCGGGAGTTGGGGGAGAGACCCAGTACTTC. The chain carries TRBV10-3 and TRBJ2-5; 7 positions match TRBD2. The CDR3 extends over 16 amino acids. J lost 4 bases, V lost 4 bases, and 12 bases had no gene match. The germline CDR1 and CDR2 sequences are ENHRY and SYGVKD.

Note on this clone: Relative to the germline gene, one junction end is altered; a read error may explain this. The CDR3 DNA sequence: TGCGCCAGCAACCAAGCGTTAGAGTCTAATTCACCCCTCCACTTT. Protein sequence: CASNQALESNSPLHF. The chain employs TRBV4-1 and TRBJ1-6, with no clear D. Germline V CDR1 and CDR2: MGHRA, YSYEKL. This CDR3 spans 15 amino acids.

In this sample, this clone turned up once. This sequence joins TRBV14 and TRBJ2-5; D is undetermined. From germline, CDR1 is SGHDN and CDR2 FVKESK. The CDR3 is made up of 14 amino acids. Trimming cost V 4 bases and J 2 bases, with 11 bases left between them. CDR3 nucleotide sequence: TGTGCCAGCAGCCCCGGTGATTTTCAAGAGACCCAGTACTTC. This codes for CASSPGDFQETQYF. The variable domain in full, completed from reference TRBV14 and TRBJ2-5, reads EAGVTQFPSHSVIEKGQTVTLRCDPISGHDNLYWYRRVMGKEIKFLLHFVKESKQDESGMPNNRFLAERTGGTYSTLKVQPAELEDSGVYFCASSPGDFQETQYFGPGTRLLVL.

The rearrangement uses TRBV5-5 and TRBJ2-7; TRBD1 might be the D (6 bases). V lost 4 bases and J 6 bases, leaving 11 bases between the germline ends. The length of the CDR3 is 12 residues. Germline V lookup: CDR1 SGHKS, CDR2 YYEKEE (reference sequence). The CDR3 here is CASSKEGGEQYF. The DNA for the CDR3 is TGTGCCAGCAGCAAAGAAGGGGGCGAGCAGTACTTC.

This chain links TRBV5-1 with TRBJ2-2; TRBD1 might be the D (6 bases). There are 15 residues in the CDR3. V lost 4 bases and J lost 4, with 14 bases in between. CDR1 is SGHRS, CDR2 YFSETQ, per germline. The DNA for the CDR3 is TGCGCCAGCAGCACTGGGGGCCAGGGCACCGGGGAGCTGTTTTTT. Amino acids: CASSTGGQGTGELFF.

The V gene is TRBV6-5, the J gene TRBJ2-1; 8 bases match TRBD2. The CDR3 is 15 residues long. Germline CDR1 is MNHEY and CDR2 is SVGAGI. Germline trimming cut 7 bases from V and 7 bases from J; bases unmatched to any gene: 12. CDR3 sequence reads: CASTSFGREENEQFF. DNA for the CDR3: TGTGCCAGCACCTCCTTCGGGCGGGAGGAAAATGAGCAGTTCTTC.

The chain is built from TRBV5-1 and TRBJ2-7, with D hard to call. This CDR3 is built from 13 residues. The germline V gene encodes CDR1 SGHRS and CDR2 YFSETQ. V gave up 4 bases and J gave up 3 bases, with 11 bases separating them. CDR3 sequence: CASSANVFYEQYF. As DNA, the CDR3 is TGCGCCAGCAGCGCTAACGTTTTCTACGAGCAGTACTTC.